This TCR beta chain was documented in a study of beta chain features in type 1 diabetes. Study-wide points: Among all four CD4+ subsets, Type 1 diabetes patients had TCRB CDR3s that were moderately but significantly shorter. Within the patient group, naive, central memory and Treg TCRB repertoires appeared more similar to each other than within healthy donors.

The whole isolated RNA underwent reverse transcription, so sequencing captured expressed TCRB transcripts. Assay used: immunoSEQ multiplex PCR; TCRdb lists only in-frame clones, some missing. The table has roughly 340,000 clones, about 13% seen once; the top ten hold roughly 0.015%. This clone was seen only a few times. The antigen is undetermined. Every participating donor gave one draw, a heparinised blood sample averaging roughly 100 mL. Via the markers CD45RO/CCR7/CD25/CD127/CD95/CD27, stem cell-like memory, regulatory, central memory and naive CD4+ cells were sorted. The purity of all sorted populations exceeded 95%. The CDR3 runs 19 residues. Germline V CDR1 and CDR2: SNHLY, FYNNEI. Trimming cost V 1 base and J 0 bases, with 19 bases left between them.

V and J are TRBV2 and TRBJ2-1; D is uncertain. Sample: naive CD4+ T cells from blood. The clonotype originates from a woman aged 18-29 years with type 1 diabetes. The DNA for the CDR3 is TGTGCCAGCAGTGAAGGACGATTGAGGCGCTTAAGCTCCTACAATGAGCAGTTCTTC. It codes for CASSEGRLRRLSSYNEQFF. Using reference TRBV2 and TRBJ2-1 for the parts outside the CDR3, the full variable domain is EPEVTQTPSHQVTQMGQEVILRCVPISNHLYFYWYRQILGQKVEFLVSFYNNEISEKSEIFDDQFSVERPDGSNFTLKIRSTKLEDSAMYFCASSEGRLRRLSSYNEQFFGPGTRLTVL.